This T cell receptor beta chain was recovered during a study of graft-versus-host responses after intestinal transplantation. About the research overall: Anti-thymocyte globulin induction, then tacrolimus and steroids for about three years, went to all recipients. Study-level points and caveats: GvH clonotypes were identified within recipient marrow, with a subset emerging first in ileum or blood. Peak circulating GvH clone levels were associated with early post-transplant HvG declines.

The CDR3 extends over 12 amino acids. The V end was cut by 5 bases, the J end by 3 bases, with 5 bases between. Germline loops: CDR1 SEHNR, CDR2 FQNEAQ (reference sequence). Some clones are missing from TCRdb's copy, which holds only in-frame ones; the method was immunoSEQ multiplex PCR. The repertoire consists of around 23,000 clones, with around 94% occurring once and the leading ten covering 0.7% to 1%. With regard to this clone: Its antigen is undetermined.

The sequence derives from a human patient who received an intestinal transplant, so some T cells may come from the graft donor. The V call is TRBV7-9, the J call TRBJ2-1; D not certain. Sequenced here: PBMCs, sampled around 29 days after intestinal transplant. The DNA of the CDR3 is TGTGCCAGCAGCCCGAACTACAATGAGCAGTTCTTC. Protein sequence: CASSPNYNEQFF.